A single sample gave rise to the 30 T cell receptor beta chains below, sequenced in a study of blood T cell repertoires in COVID-19. TCRdb's table, derived via immunoSEQ multiplex PCR, lists solely in-frame clones and lacks some. Here the sample spans 160,000 or so clones, roughly nine tenths being singletons. The sequencing input was peripheral blood. These receptors came from a woman aged 65 to 85 with acute or convalescent COVID-19.

The chain employs TRBV5-1 and TRBJ2-5, with TRBD2 matching over 10 bases. Germline loops: CDR1 SGHRS, CDR2 YFSETQ. The CDR3 has 16 residues. Unmatched junction bases numbered 5, after V lost 3 bases and J lost 0 bases. CDR3 protein: CASSSNSGGYQETQYF. In DNA form, the CDR3 reads TGCGCCAGCAGCTCCAATAGCGGGGGGTACCAAGAGACCCAGTACTTC.

The chain recombines TRBV5-5 with TRBJ1-2; 8 nucleotides line up with TRBD1. Trimming at V came to 4 bases and at J to 8 bases, leaving 16 bases not matched to a gene. This CDR3 has 16 amino acids. CDR1 and CDR2 from the germline V gene are SGHKS and YYEKEE (reference sequence). The CDR3 DNA follows: TGTGCCAGCAGCCCAACCCGGGGGACAGGATTTCGCGGCTACACCTTC. It yields the protein CASSPTRGTGFRGYTF.

This chain connects TRBV27 to TRBJ1-2; tentative D call: TRBD1 (6 bases). The CDR3 consists of 13 residues. Per germline, CDR1 MNHEY and CDR2 SMNVEV (reference sequence). V was cut by 6 bases and J by 8 bases, with 16 bases left in between. DNA for the CDR3: TGTGCCAGCAGCCGGGACATCGTCGGAGGCTACACCTTC. This gives the protein CASSRDIVGGYTF.

This chain joins TRBV5-1 and TRBJ2-3; no firm D call. Germline CDR1 SGHRS, CDR2 YFSETQ. Trimming shortened V by 0 bases and J by 4 bases, and 6 bases separated the two germline ends. The CDR3 has 13 residues. The CDR3 nucleotides are TGCGCCAGCAGCTTGGAGACTCCAGATACGCAGTATTTT. This sequence encodes CASSLETPDTQYF.

The chain uses TRBV5-1 and TRBJ2-2; 8 bases agree with TRBD2. CDR1 is SGHRS, CDR2 YFSETQ, per germline. V was clipped by 2 bases and J by 1 base; unmatched bases: 7. The CDR3 extends over 17 amino acids. The chain's CDR3 is CASSLDERGLNTGELFF. DNA for the CDR3: TGCGCCAGCAGCTTAGACGAGCGGGGGCTGAACACCGGGGAGCTGTTTTTT.

This clone was detected once. The V and J genes are TRBV25-1 and TRBJ2-1, with TRBD2 matching 11 bases. V dropped 3 bases and J dropped 4; count of bases not matched to a gene: 11. Germline lookup yields CDR1 MGHDK and CDR2 SYGVNS. There are 18 residues in the CDR3. As DNA, the CDR3 is TGTGCCAGCAGTGAGGCCCCCGGACTAGCGGGTCCATACAATGAGCAGTTCTTC. Amino acid sequence: CASSEAPGLAGPYNEQFF. Filled out from reference TRBV25-1 and TRBJ2-1, the complete variable domain reads EADIYQTPRYLVIGTGKKITLECSQTMGHDKMYWYQQDPGMELHLIHYSYGVNSTEKGDLSSESTVSRIRTEHFPLTLESARPSHTSQYLCASSEAPGLAGPYNEQFFGPGTRLTVL.

The chain employs TRBV30 and TRBJ1-3, with D possibly TRBD1 on 6 matching bases. CDR1 and CDR2 from the germline V gene are GTSNPN and SVGIG (reference sequence). Trimming took off 2 bases at V and 3 bases at J, with 11 bases between the two ends. This CDR3 is built from 14 residues. In DNA form, the CDR3 reads TGTGCCTGGAGTCAGAGGGGGGGTGGAAACACCATATATTTT. Encoded protein: CAWSQRGGGNTIYF.

The gene calls are TRBV5-1 and TRBJ1-6, with 9 bases aligning to TRBD1. J lost 10 bases, V lost 0 bases, and 8 bases had no gene match. Germline-derived CDR1 and CDR2 are SGHRS and YFSETQ. This CDR3 comprises 16 residues. In nucleotides, the CDR3 is TGCGCCAGCAGCTTGGCCCCGGACAGGGGAGACTCACCCCTCCACTTT. Protein sequence: CASSLAPDRGDSPLHF.

The chain combines TRBV18 with TRBJ1-3; possibly TRBD1 for D (5 bases). The V gene's germline CDR1 is KGHSH and CDR2 LQKENI. The CDR3 is made up of 18 amino acids. Between the trimmed V and J ends, which lost 3 bases and 0 bases, there was a span of 18 bases. CDR3 bases: TGTGCCAGCTCACCCGTTAGTAGGGGCACCCCCTCTGGAAACACCATATATTTT. This gives the protein CASSPVSRGTPSGNTIYF.

The chain recombines TRBV19 with TRBJ1-5; TRBD1 matches at 7 bases. Germline trimming cut 6 bases from V and 0 bases from J; bases unmatched to any gene: 5. Germline V gene lookup returns CDR1 LNHDA and CDR2 SQIVND (reference sequence). The CDR3 length is 15 residues. This chain's CDR3 is CASREGQYSNQPQHF. The CDR3 DNA reads TGTGCCAGTAGGGAGGGACAGTATAGCAATCAGCCCCAGCATTTT.

The chain has TRBV7-8 and TRBJ2-2; 8 bases are shared with TRBD2. Germline V gene lookup returns CDR1 SGHVS and CDR2 FQNEAQ. CDR3 length: 11 amino acids. With 5 bases clipped from V and 14 bases from J, the junction kept 4 bases outside the gene matches. In nucleotides, the CDR3 is TGTGCCAGCAGCCCCAGGACTAGCCTGTTTTTT. It yields the protein CASSPRTSLFF.

J is TRBJ1-4 and V is TRBV6-5, with D tentatively TRBD1 (5 bases). The CDR3 runs to 14 residues. CDR1 MNHEY and CDR2 SVGAGI come from the germline V gene. V was pared by 6 bases and J by 4 bases, with 12 bases between. CDR3 amino acids: CASRKGDFNEKLFF. CDR3 DNA: TGTGCCAGCAGAAAAGGGGATTTTAATGAAAAACTGTTTTTT.

The rearrangement links TRBV18 to TRBJ2-2; possibly TRBD1 for D (6 bases). This CDR3 comprises 15 residues. The ends were cut back, 2 bases at V and 0 bases at J, with 7 bases in the middle. The germline gives CDR1 KGHSH, CDR2 LQKENI. Here the CDR3 reads CASSPGTTNTGELFF. Written as DNA, the CDR3 is TGTGCCAGCTCACCAGGGACAACGAACACCGGGGAGCTGTTTTTT. Filled out from reference TRBV18 and TRBJ2-2, the complete variable domain reads NAGVMQNPRHLVRRRGQEARLRCSPMKGHSHVYWYRQLPEEGLKFMVYLQKENIIDESGMPKERFSAEFPKEGPSILRIQQVVRGDSAAYFCASSPGTTNTGELFFGEGSRLTVL.

V usage is TRBV13 and J usage is TRBJ2-7; TRBD1 matches at 8 bases. Germline-derived CDR1 and CDR2 are PRHDT and FYEKMQ (reference sequence). V lost 5 bases and J lost 0; bases outside the gene matches: 6. This CDR3 has 15 residues. CDR3 region: CASSIRQGSSYEQYF. As DNA, the CDR3 is TGTGCCAGCAGCATTCGACAGGGGAGCTCCTACGAGCAGTACTTC.

This sequence joins TRBV2 and TRBJ1-3; D may be TRBD1 (5 bases). The CDR3 runs 15 residues. Germline loops: CDR1 SNHLY, CDR2 FYNNEI. With 6 bases removed from V and 0 bases from J, the gap between germline ends came to 12 bases. CDR3 sequence (DNA): TGTGCCAGCAGGCCAACAGGCTTCTCTGGAAACACCATATATTTT. It yields the protein CASRPTGFSGNTIYF.

The CDR3: CASSLVGAGPSYNEQFF. The CDR3, as DNA: TGTGCCAGCAGCTTGGTTGGAGCGGGTCCCTCCTACAATGAGCAGTTCTTC. The chain carries TRBV5-6 and TRBJ2-1; tentatively, D is TRBD2 (6 bases). V was clipped by 0 bases and J by 0 bases, with 13 bases between them. CDR3 length: 17 amino acids. The germline V gene has CDR1 SGHDT and CDR2 YYEEEE.

The genes are TRBV7-2 and TRBJ1-2; D is undetermined. CDR1 and CDR2 (germline): SGHTA, FQGNSA. The CDR3 is made up of 14 amino acids. V was cut by 1 base and J by 6 bases, with 12 bases left in between. The CDR3 nucleotides are TGTGCCAGCAGCTTAGGGTATTCGGGTAATGGCTACACCTTC. The encoded protein is CASSLGYSGNGYTF.

The V call is TRBV6-5, the J call TRBJ2-7; 7 bases line up with TRBD2. There are 15 residues in the CDR3. Unmatched junction bases numbered 2, after V lost 0 bases and J lost 0 bases. Looked up from germline, CDR1 is MNHEY and CDR2 is SVGAGI. The CDR3, as DNA: TGTGCCAGCAGTTACTCGGCGGGGGACTCCTACGAGCAGTACTTC. Residues: CASSYSAGDSYEQYF.

The gene calls are TRBV11-2 and TRBJ2-7; tentative D call: TRBD1 (6 bases). The CDR3 has 14 amino acids. Germline CDR1 SGHAT, CDR2 FQNNGV. Between the trimmed V and J ends, which lost 5 bases and 6 bases, there was a span of 17 bases. The CDR3 nucleotides read TGTGCCAGCAGCCTAGTACAGGGATTGGTCGAGCAGTACGTC. It is translated as CASSLVQGLVEQYV.

The V gene is TRBV12-3 or TRBV12-4, the J gene TRBJ2-7; 7 bases match TRBD1. CDR3 length equals 13 residues. V trimming: 6 bases; J trimming: 2 bases; junction bases outside the gene matches: 4. The chain's CDR3 is CASRKTGPYEQYF. The CDR3 nucleotides read TGTGCCAGCAGGAAGACAGGGCCCTACGAGCAGTACTTC.

The rearrangement joins TRBV20-1 to TRBJ2-5; D is uncertain. From germline, CDR1 is DFQATT and CDR2 SNEGSKA (reference sequence). This CDR3 has 13 residues. V shed 3 bases and J shed 4 bases, with 12 bases lying between them. CDR3 sequence reads: CSASGLGSETQYF. DNA of the CDR3: TGCAGTGCTAGTGGGCTAGGCTCAGAGACCCAGTACTTC.

The genes are TRBV5-8 and TRBJ1-4; D is perhaps TRBD1 (6 bases). V lost 0 bases, J lost 7 bases, and 16 bases lay in between. This CDR3 region has 16 residues. Germline CDR1 is SGHTS and CDR2 is YDEGEE. CDR3 amino acids: CASSLGVTEGGEKLFF. The CDR3 bases are TGTGCCAGCAGCTTGGGAGTCACCGAAGGGGGTGAAAAACTGTTTTTT.

V is TRBV7-6 and J is TRBJ1-3, with no clear D. There are 16 residues in the CDR3. From germline, CDR1 is SGHVS and CDR2 FNYEAQ. Trimming removed 1 base from V and 0 bases from J, with 10 bases in between. CDR3 amino acids: CASSLGGTSSGNTIYF. The CDR3 DNA reads as TGTGCCAGCAGCTTAGGCGGCACCTCCTCTGGAAACACCATATATTTT.

The chain employs TRBV7-2 and TRBJ2-3, with 7 bases matching TRBD2. Germline V CDR1 and CDR2: SGHTA, FQGNSA. The J segment lost 2 bases and the V segment lost 4 bases, leaving 9 bases of the junction unmatched. CDR3 size: 16 residues. The CDR3 DNA sequence: TGTGCCAGCAGCTCTCGCGGGGGTTTCCCCACAGATACGCAGTATTTT. Translated: CASSSRGGFPTDTQYF.

This clone is a singleton in its sample. The J gene is TRBJ1-2, the V gene TRBV5-1; tentative D call: TRBD1 (6 bases). The germline V and J ends were trimmed by 0 bases and 4 bases, with 19 bases remaining between them. CDR1 and CDR2 (germline): SGHRS, YFSETQ. The CDR3 has 17 residues. Here the CDR3 DNA reads TGCGCCAGCAGCTTGGAGGCGCGGGGGCAGGGTATCTATGGCTACACCTTC. It yields the protein CASSLEARGQGIYGYTF.

The chain employs TRBV7-2 and TRBJ2-7; 9 nucleotides match TRBD2. Germline CDR1 SGHTA, CDR2 FQGNSA. V lost 3 bases, J lost 3 bases, and 3 bases stayed unmatched. The CDR3 is made up of 14 amino acids. CDR3 sequence: CASSLGGGGYEQYF. CDR3 bases: TGTGCCAGCAGCTTGGGCGGGGGGGGCTACGAGCAGTACTTC.

Concerning this clone itself: The junction departs from the called germline gene at one end, perhaps through a read error. This chain uses TRBV7-2 with TRBJ2-6; 9 nucleotides agree with TRBD1. The CDR3 length is 12 residues. Germline V gene lookup returns CDR1 SGHTA and CDR2 FQGNSA. The CDR3 region has the DNA TGTGCCAGCAGCTTATACGGCGGACAGGGGTCTTTC. The encoded protein is CASSLYGGQGSF.

The chain couples TRBV5-1 to TRBJ1-6; D is ambiguous. V lost 4 bases to trimming and J lost 0 bases, with 14 bases between them. The CDR3 has 17 amino acids. Germline CDR1 is SGHRS and CDR2 is YFSETQ. The CDR3 loop reads CASSRQPRDSYNSPLHF. The CDR3 DNA reads as TGCGCCAGCAGCAGGCAGCCGCGGGACTCCTATAATTCACCCCTCCACTTT.

The CDR3 sequence: CASSAGTSGGAGETQYF. DNA for the CDR3: TGCGCCAGCAGCGCCGGGACTAGCGGGGGGGCCGGGGAGACCCAGTACTTC. V and J are TRBV4-1 and TRBJ2-5; TRBD2 matches at 16 bases. The CDR3 is made up of 17 amino acids. Germline lookup yields CDR1 MGHRA and CDR2 YSYEKL. The trim removed 5 bases at V and 5 bases at J, leaving 8 bases unmatched.

The chain uses TRBV6-1 and TRBJ1-1; the D is unclear. Trimming pared 2 bases from V and 1 base from J, leaving 11 bases between. Germline V CDR1 and CDR2: MNHNS, SASEGT. CDR3 length: 15 amino acids. The CDR3 is CASSELRQENTEAFF. CDR3 nucleotides: TGTGCCAGCAGTGAACTTCGTCAGGAGAACACTGAAGCTTTCTTT.